The 13 T cell receptor beta chains given below trace back to one sample, sequenced in a study of blood T cell repertoires in COVID-19. TCRdb's copy holds only in-frame clones and misses some; the assay was immunoSEQ multiplex PCR. The sample shows 350,000 to 500,000 clones, over 75% of them seen only once. Sequences were obtained from PBMCs or T cells enriched from blood (not recorded which). Receptor source: a woman younger than 30 who had been exposed to COVID-19.

Worth noting for this clone: Distinct nucleotide sequences in the sample also encode this CDR3. V usage is TRBV6-4 and J usage is TRBJ2-3; the match to TRBD2 covers 7 bases. V shed 4 bases, J shed 3 bases, and the junction held 4 bases outside the gene matches. The germline gives CDR1 MRHNA, CDR2 SNTAGT. The CDR3 consists of 14 residues. The DNA of the CDR3 is TGTGCCAGCAGTGCTAGCGGCTCGACAGATACGCAGTATTTT. It encodes CASSASGSTDTQYF.

The V and J genes are TRBV24-1 and TRBJ1-2; no firm D call. The V gene's germline CDR1 is KGHDR and CDR2 SFDVKD. The CDR3 spans 13 residues. The germline V and J ends were trimmed by 6 bases and 4 bases, with 11 bases remaining between them. The CDR3 DNA reads TGTGCCACCAGTACGGGTGAGGGCTATGGCTACACCTTC. It specifies CATSTGEGYGYTF.

The V gene is TRBV5-5, the J gene TRBJ1-3; D is perhaps TRBD1 (5 bases). CDR3 length equals 15 residues. The germline V gene has CDR1 SGHKS and CDR2 YYEKEE (reference sequence). The V gene lost 0 bases and the J gene lost 1 base, with 8 bases spanning the gap. The CDR3 protein is CASSLEAGSGNTIYF. CDR3 DNA: TGTGCCAGCAGCTTGGAGGCAGGGTCTGGAAACACCATATATTTT. The entire variable domain, with the rest obtained from reference TRBV5-5 and TRBJ1-3, is as follows: DAGVTQSPTHLIKTRGQQVTLRCSPISGHKSVSWYQQVLGQGPQFIFQYYEKEERGRGNFPDRFSARQFPNYSSELNVNALLLGDSALYLCASSLEAGSGNTIYFGEGSWLTVV.

The genes are TRBV15 and TRBJ1-4; D ambiguous. This CDR3 has 12 residues. The V and J ends lost 3 bases and 8 bases respectively, with 7 bases between them. Germline loops: CDR1 LNHNV, CDR2 YYDKDF (reference sequence). This chain's CDR3 is CATSREWEKLFF. The CDR3, as DNA: TGTGCCACCAGCAGGGAGTGGGAAAAACTGTTTTTT.

V gene TRBV29-1 combines with J gene TRBJ2-7; 10 nucleotides agree with TRBD2. This CDR3 has 15 amino acids. Trimming at V came to 4 bases and at J to 2 bases, leaving 8 bases not matched to a gene. Per the germline V gene, CDR1 is SQVTM and CDR2 is ANQGSEA. The CDR3 is CSVVLSGRAAYEQYF. The DNA for the CDR3 is TGCAGCGTTGTCTTGAGCGGGAGGGCTGCCTACGAGCAGTACTTC.

The chain couples TRBV27 to TRBJ1-2; 8 bases align to TRBD1. The germline V gene encodes CDR1 MNHEY and CDR2 SMNVEV (reference sequence). After removal of 4 bases from V and 4 bases from J, the junction contained 8 bases not matched to a gene. The CDR3 is made up of 15 amino acids. The CDR3: CASSWRTGSLYGYTF. CDR3 DNA: TGTGCCAGCAGTTGGAGGACAGGGAGCCTCTATGGCTACACCTTC.

V is TRBV7-2 and J is TRBJ2-7, with 12 bases matching TRBD2. The CDR3 extends over 18 amino acids. V dropped 4 bases and J dropped 4; count of bases not matched to a gene: 14. Germline lookup yields CDR1 SGHTA and CDR2 FQGNSA. The CDR3 DNA follows: TGTGCCAGCAGCTCCGCAATTAAGACTAGCGGGAGTCGGTACGAGCAGTACTTC. This codes for CASSSAIKTSGSRYEQYF.

This clone was picked up one time. In DNA, the CDR3 is TGCGCCAGCAGCTCCCAACGGCAGGGGGCGGGCTACGAGCAGTACTTC. Amino acids: CASSSQRQGAGYEQYF. The V gene is TRBV5-1, the J gene TRBJ2-7, with 8 bases aligning to TRBD1. There are 16 residues in the CDR3. V was pared by 3 bases and J by 3 bases, with 11 bases of the junction left unmatched. Germline V gene sequence: CDR1 SGHRS, CDR2 YFSETQ. Based on the CDR3 plus reference TRBV5-1 and TRBJ2-7, the full variable domain is KAGVTQTPRYLIKTRGQQVTLSCSPISGHRSVSWYQQTPGQGLQFLFEYFSETQRNKGNFPGRFSGRQFSNSRSEMNVSTLELGDSALYLCASSSQRQGAGYEQYFGPGTRLTVT.

The chain is built from TRBV28 and TRBJ2-4; no reliable D call. The CDR3 length is 14 residues. Trimming stripped 3 bases from V and 8 bases from J, with 14 bases between. The germline V gene encodes CDR1 MDHEN and CDR2 SYDVKM. CDR3 nucleotide sequence: TGTGCCAGCAGTTTTTTAGGCAGTCGGGACATTCAGTACTTC. Protein product: CASSFLGSRDIQYF.

V is TRBV21-1 and J is TRBJ2-7; whether TRBD2, the table's D call, matches the DNA was not checked. TRBV21-1 is a known pseudogene. This CDR3 is built from 17 residues. The CDR3 here is CASSTNPPGTSPHEQYF. The CDR3 DNA follows: TGTGCCAGCAGCACCAACCCTCCAGGGACTAGCCCCCACGAGCAGTACTTC.

The gene calls are TRBV6-2 or TRBV6-3 and TRBJ2-5; D might be TRBD2 (6 bases). The V and J ends lost 2 bases and 4 bases respectively, with 14 bases between them. This CDR3 region has 15 residues. Germline CDR1 reads MNHEY; CDR2 reads SVGEGT. The CDR3 reads CASSYAGTGGETQYF. DNA of the CDR3: TGTGCCAGCAGTTACGCGGGGACCGGGGGAGAGACCCAGTACTTC.

J is TRBJ2-1 and V is TRBV4-1; 8 bases match TRBD2. This CDR3 region has 16 residues. Per the germline V gene, CDR1 is MGHRA and CDR2 is YSYEKL. J was trimmed by 5 bases and V by 4 bases; bases with no gene match: 10. The CDR3 nucleotides read TGCGCCAGCAGCCCCCTGGGGCGGGGGGCGAACAATGAGCAGTTCTTC. This codes for CASSPLGRGANNEQFF.

CDR3 nucleotides: TGTGCCAGCAGTTTATCCAGGGTTGGCGAGCAGTTCTTC. Residues: CASSLSRVGEQFF. V and J are TRBV12-3 or TRBV12-4 and TRBJ2-1, with D possibly TRBD1 on 5 matching bases. Trimming shortened V by 2 bases and J by 10 bases, and 12 bases separated the two germline ends. This CDR3 has 13 residues.